The table lists the clone carrying this T cell receptor (beta chain) with a few counts. Its antigen is not identified. This sample was taken from a study of blood T cells in healthy people across ages. Overall study findings and caveats: Roughly linear age-related decline in beta diversity appeared, significant by age around 36.

V was pared by 0 bases and J by 3 bases, with 3 bases of the junction left unmatched. Germline values: CDR1 LNHNV, CDR2 YYDKDF (reference sequence). The CDR3 covers 15 residues. PCR was performed a second time for roughly 7 to 12 cycles using a sample-barcoded 5' primer and a J-beta primer mix. TCRdb passed the 5' RACE reads through MiXCR, listing each CDR3 protein once. Of about 1.6 million distinct CDR3 sequences in the sample, about 31% were seen once. Healthy Caucasian individuals from Russia aged roughly 6 to 90 served as donors. Isolation yielded PBMCs, at least 6 million per sample, in every case.

This sequence joins TRBV15 and TRBJ2-7; TRBD2 matches at 9 bases. Sequencing input: blood. This clonotype was sampled from a woman aged 25 to 39 in good health. CDR3: CATSREGAGGYEQYF. Here the CDR3 DNA reads TGTGCCACCAGCAGAGAGGGAGCGGGGGGCTACGAGCAGTACTTC.